Shown below are 28 T cell receptor beta chains from a single sample sequenced in a study of blood T cells in healthy people across ages. Primed by a sample-barcoded 5' primer and a J-beta primer mix, a second PCR proceeded for 7 to 11 cycles. TCRdb itself ran the 5' RACE reads through MiXCR, one entry per CDR3 protein. The data contain 1.8 million or so distinct CDR3 sequences, about two fifths of them singletons. Sequenced: blood. The receptors shown here come from a human donor in good health.

This clonotype appeared many times. This rearrangement joins TRBV6-5 to TRBJ2-7; no firm D call. Germline V gene sequence: CDR1 MNHEY, CDR2 SVGAGI. CDR3 length: 12 residues. V lost 0 bases, J lost 5 bases, and 5 bases lay in between. CDR3 loop: CASSYSGHEQYF. For the CDR3, the DNA is TGTGCCAGCAGTTACTCAGGTCACGAGCAGTACTTC.

A few counts support this clonotype. This rearrangement joins TRBV7-9 to TRBJ2-1; TRBD2 is a possible D gene (5 bases). The V end lost 0 bases, the J end lost 7 bases, and 10 bases lay between the germline ends. CDR3 size: 14 residues. Germline-derived CDR1 and CDR2 are SEHNR and FQNEAQ (reference sequence). The CDR3 region has the DNA TGTGCCAGCAGCTTAGCGGTGCGGGCTAATGAGCAGTTCTTC. As protein: CASSLAVRANEQFF.

In the case of this clonotype: A junction end diverges from the germline sequence, so it may reflect a read error. The chain couples TRBV4-2 to TRBJ2-7, with TRBD2 matching 8 bases. The germline gives CDR1 LGHNA, CDR2 YNFKEQ. This CDR3 is built from 17 residues. In DNA, the CDR3 is TGTACCAGCAGTCGGAGCGGGGGTGTTCCGAGCTCCTACGAGCAGTACTTC. It is translated as CTSSRSGGVPSSYEQYF.

V usage is TRBV6-5 and J usage is TRBJ1-5; D not resolved. Germline lookup yields CDR1 MNHEY and CDR2 SVGAGI. There are 10 residues in the CDR3. V dropped 3 bases and J dropped 12 bases, with 6 bases sitting between them. The CDR3 region is CASSYCLQHF. The CDR3 DNA is TGTGCCAGCAGTTATTGTCTCCAGCATTTT.

V and J are TRBV9 and TRBJ2-3, with 7 positions matching TRBD2. J lost 4 bases, V lost 0 bases, and 5 bases had no gene match. Germline lookup yields CDR1 SGDLS and CDR2 YYNGEE. This CDR3 is built from 15 residues. CDR3 sequence: CASSVGAGSPDTQYF. The CDR3 DNA sequence: TGTGCCAGCAGCGTAGGAGCGGGGAGTCCAGATACGCAGTATTTT.

V gene TRBV6-5 combines with J gene TRBJ2-3; tentative D call: TRBD2 (5 bases). This CDR3 has 14 amino acids. The germline V gene encodes CDR1 MNHEY and CDR2 SVGAGI. V was pared by 0 bases and J by 10 bases, with 14 bases between. The CDR3 here is CASSYSTTLGAQYF. Here the CDR3 DNA reads TGTGCCAGCAGTTACTCGACAACTTTGGGAGCGCAGTATTTT.

This clonotype was counted a few times. The chain joins TRBV7-2 to TRBJ2-5; 10 positions agree with TRBD2. CDR1 is SGHTA, CDR2 FQGNSA, per germline. V dropped 3 bases and J dropped 4; count of bases not matched to a gene: 11. This CDR3 is 17 amino acids long. The CDR3 here is CASSFLASGGSVETQYF. Here the CDR3 DNA reads TGTGCCAGCAGCTTTTTGGCTAGCGGGGGATCAGTAGAGACCCAGTACTTC.

The rearrangement joins TRBV29-1 to TRBJ2-4; 11 bases map to TRBD2. The J call may be wrong; the DNA end is better matched by TRBJ2-5. This CDR3 is 17 amino acids long. The germline CDR1 and CDR2 sequences are SQVTM and ANQGSEA. The CDR3 nucleotides read TGCAGCGCGGAGACCGGGACTAGCGGCGGTTACCAAGAGACCCAGTACTTC. Translated: CSAETGTSGGYQETQYF.

This clonotype was observed a few times. This may come from a read error, since a much larger clone is one base off. The CDR3 sequence: CSVGRGGSNEQYF. Written as DNA, the CDR3 is TGCAGCGTTGGCAGAGGGGGTTCCAATGAGCAGTACTTC. The gene calls are TRBV29-1 and TRBJ2-5; D might be TRBD1 (6 bases). Germline CDR1 is SQVTM and CDR2 is ANQGSEA. The CDR3 has 13 residues. Between the trimmed V and J ends, which lost 4 bases and 11 bases, there was a span of 20 bases.

This clonotype appeared a few times. V gene TRBV29-1 combines with J gene TRBJ2-5; a weak D match, TRBD1 (5 bases). Germline V lookup: CDR1 SQVTM, CDR2 ANQGSEA. This CDR3 region has 13 residues. V was shortened by 4 bases and J by 11 bases, with 20 bases between the two germline ends. CDR3 in amino acids: CSVVQVYGNEQYF. CDR3 nucleotides: TGCAGCGTTGTACAGGTGTATGGCAATGAGCAGTACTTC.

The chain is built from TRBV7-2 and TRBJ1-2, with 9 bases identical to TRBD1. The trim removed 5 bases at V and 5 bases at J, leaving 6 bases unmatched. CDR1 is SGHTA, CDR2 FQGNSA, per germline. The CDR3 extends over 14 amino acids. CDR3 sequence reads: CASSAQGAMYGYTF. CDR3 in DNA: TGTGCCAGCAGCGCACAGGGGGCAATGTATGGCTACACCTTC.

The rearrangement joins TRBV7-2 to TRBJ2-7, with D perhaps assigned TRBD1 or TRBD2 (5 bases each). V lost 3 bases and J 2 bases, leaving 14 bases between the germline ends. The CDR3 totals 15 residues. CDR1 and CDR2 from the germline V gene are SGHTA and FQGNSA. The CDR3 sequence: CASSLGFGTPYEQYF. CDR3 in DNA: TGTGCCAGCAGCTTGGGGTTCGGGACCCCCTACGAGCAGTACTTC.

This rearrangement joins TRBV2 to TRBJ1-2; D gene unclear. Germline loops: CDR1 SNHLY, CDR2 FYNNEI. CDR3 length: 12 residues. Trimming cost V 8 bases and J 8 bases, with 15 bases left between them. The CDR3, as DNA: TGTGCCAGCGGTTCGGGGATGTCAGGCTACACCTTC. This encodes CASGSGMSGYTF.

The chain couples TRBV7-8 to TRBJ2-3, with 8 bases matching TRBD1. J was trimmed by 4 bases and V by 4 bases; bases with no gene match: 10. The germline CDR1 and CDR2 sequences are SGHVS and FQNEAQ. This CDR3 region has 16 residues. CDR3 amino acids: CASSSLDREGADTQYF. CDR3 nucleotides: TGTGCCAGCAGCTCCCTGGACAGGGAAGGGGCAGATACGCAGTATTTT.

This chain joins TRBV9 and TRBJ2-1; maybe TRBD1 (5 bases). The germline gives CDR1 SGDLS, CDR2 YYNGEE. The CDR3 spans 13 residues. The V end lost 4 bases, the J end lost 10 bases, and 15 bases lay between the germline ends. CDR3 loop: CASSTRTLGEQFF. The DNA for the CDR3 is TGTGCCAGCAGCACCCGGACATTAGGGGAGCAGTTCTTC.

This clonotype occurred a few times. The CDR3 is CASSEVRRLGGRKTQYF. The CDR3 DNA sequence: TGTGCCAGCAGTGAAGTTCGGCGGCTAGGGGGCCGAAAGACCCAGTACTTC. This rearrangement joins TRBV6-1 to TRBJ2-5; 7 nucleotides agree with TRBD1. CDR1 and CDR2 from the germline V gene are MNHNS and SASEGT. The CDR3 has 17 residues. V shed 1 base, J shed 6 bases, and the junction held 14 bases outside the gene matches.

This chain uses TRBV5-1 with TRBJ2-5; unclear D gene. V was pared by 0 bases and J by 4 bases, with 13 bases between. The CDR3 sequence is 15 residues long. Germline V gene sequence: CDR1 SGHRS, CDR2 YFSETQ. The CDR3 loop is CASSLGVESRETQYF. CDR3 in DNA: TGCGCCAGCAGCTTGGGGGTCGAATCCCGAGAGACCCAGTACTTC.

This chain connects TRBV29-1 to TRBJ2-1; D is possibly TRBD1 (5 bases). Trimming stripped 6 bases from V and 5 bases from J, with 14 bases between. Germline V gene data show CDR1 as SQVTM and CDR2 as ANQGSEA. The CDR3 is made up of 13 amino acids. CDR3 residues: CSVGHILHNEQFF. The CDR3 DNA is TGCAGCGTCGGACACATACTACACAATGAGCAGTTCTTC.

The rearrangement links TRBV6-6 to TRBJ2-3, with D tentatively TRBD2 (5 bases). CDR1 MNHNY and CDR2 SVGAGI come from the germline V gene (reference sequence). The CDR3 totals 15 residues. Trimming removed 0 bases at V and 7 bases at J, with 14 bases between. This CDR3 is CASSYSRQPGNTQYF. In DNA form, the CDR3 reads TGTGCCAGCAGTTACTCGAGGCAGCCGGGAAATACGCAGTATTTT.

The chain joins TRBV20-1 to TRBJ2-3, with TRBD1 matching 8 bases. From germline, CDR1 is DFQATT and CDR2 SNEGSKA (reference sequence). The length of the CDR3 is 15 residues. V was clipped by 6 bases and J by 3 bases; unmatched bases: 11. CDR3 amino acids: CSALSRTGRTDTQYF. Written as DNA, the CDR3 is TGCAGTGCCCTGAGCCGGACAGGGCGGACAGATACGCAGTATTTT.

This sequence joins TRBV20-1 and TRBJ2-1, with D maybe TRBD1 (5 bases). Trimming took 4 bases from V and 0 from J, leaving 10 bases between them. The germline V gene encodes CDR1 DFQATT and CDR2 SNEGSKA (reference sequence). This CDR3 has 14 residues. CDR3 protein: CSAKGVFSYNEQFF. The CDR3 bases are TGCAGTGCTAAAGGGGTCTTCTCCTACAATGAGCAGTTCTTC.

Only a few counts were recorded for this clonotype. The chain couples TRBV24-1 to TRBJ2-6; 8 bases match TRBD1. Germline CDR1 is KGHDR and CDR2 is SFDVKD. V lost 4 bases to trimming and J lost 9 bases; unmatched junction nucleotides: 4. This CDR3 has 14 residues. CDR3 in amino acids: CATSEPGQVNVLTF. The CDR3 DNA reads TGTGCCACCAGTGAACCGGGACAGGTCAACGTCCTGACTTTC.

This clonotype was seen more than once but under ten times. The genes are TRBV9 and TRBJ1-2; TRBD1 agrees at 9 bases. CDR3 length equals 15 residues. Germline trimming cut 3 bases from V and 5 bases from J; bases unmatched to any gene: 8. From germline, CDR1 is SGDLS and CDR2 YYNGEE. The CDR3 reads CASSGTGGAGYGYTF. The CDR3, as DNA: TGTGCCAGCAGCGGCACAGGGGGCGCTGGGTATGGCTACACCTTC.

The rearrangement joins TRBV7-2 to TRBJ2-4; D remains unclear. The DNA end lines up better with TRBJ2-7; the J call may be wrong. This CDR3 spans 14 amino acids. The V gene's germline CDR1 is SGHTA and CDR2 FQGNSA. The CDR3 is CASSCLSTADEQYF. Here the CDR3 DNA reads TGTGCCAGCAGCTGTTTAAGTACAGCCGACGAGCAGTACTTC.

The sample holds a few counts of this clonotype. V and J are TRBV20-1 and TRBJ2-3, with D perhaps TRBD2 (6 bases). The germline V gene encodes CDR1 DFQATT and CDR2 SNEGSKA (reference sequence). CDR3 length: 18 residues. Trimming took 5 bases from V and 3 from J, leaving 27 bases between them. This CDR3 is CSAGGWSLTIVGTDTQYF. The CDR3 nucleotides read TGCAGTGCTGGGGGGTGGAGTTTAACTATCGTGGGGACAGATACGCAGTATTTT.

This clonotype was observed a single time. The chain is built from TRBV2 and TRBJ1-2, with 8 bases identical to TRBD1. The trim removed 5 bases at V and 0 bases at J, leaving 8 bases unmatched. In germline, CDR1 is SNHLY, CDR2 FYNNEI. There are 16 residues in the CDR3. CDR3 protein: CASSLRLDRANYGYTF. Here the CDR3 DNA reads TGTGCCAGCAGTCTACGCTTGGACAGGGCTAACTATGGCTACACCTTC. Variable domain in full (rest from reference TRBV2 and TRBJ1-2): EPEVTQTPSHQVTQMGQEVILRCVPISNHLYFYWYRQILGQKVEFLVSFYNNEISEKSEIFDDQFSVERPDGSNFTLKIRSTKLEDSAMYFCASSLRLDRANYGYTFGSGTRLTVV.

This rearrangement joins TRBV28 to TRBJ2-4; D unresolved. Trimming took 1 base from V and 2 from J, leaving 21 bases between them. Germline values: CDR1 MDHEN, CDR2 SYDVKM. This CDR3 has 19 residues. The CDR3 region has the DNA TGTGCCAGCAGTTTATCCCTTGTCTTCACTTTACCCTCCAAAAACATTCAGTACTTC. Its protein is CASSLSLVFTLPSKNIQYF.

This clonotype appeared once. It is likely a read error, because the conserved phenylalanine at the end of the CDR3 is missing. The rearrangement uses TRBV3-1 and TRBJ1-2; tentative D call: TRBD1 (5 bases). The CDR3 loop spans 14 amino acids. Trimming removed 1 base from V and 2 bases from J, with 8 bases in between. In germline, CDR1 is LGHDT, CDR2 YNNKEL (reference sequence). As DNA, the CDR3 is TGTGCCAGCAGCCAAGCGGGGCTGAACTATGGCTACACCCTC. Protein sequence: CASSQAGLNYGYTL.